The 17 T cell receptor beta chains below were found in one sample sequenced in a study of identical twins. MiXCR was run by TCRdb on the 5' RACE reads, yielding one entry per CDR3 protein. The table shows 460,000 or so distinct CDR3 sequences, with approximately 15% occurring only once. The data also belong to a second study, concerning yellow fever vaccine responses in identical twins.

Sample: CD4+ T cells sorted from blood. These receptors all come from a woman in her late teens or twenties in good health.

This clonotype came up a few times. The chain couples TRBV20-1 to TRBJ2-3; D remains unclear. Germline CDR1 is DFQATT and CDR2 is SNEGSKA (reference sequence). With 7 bases removed from V and 0 bases from J, the gap between germline ends came to 8 bases. The CDR3 has 12 residues. This CDR3 reads CSVRESTDTQYF. The CDR3, as DNA: TGCAGTGTGAGAGAGAGCACAGATACGCAGTATTTT.

V and J are TRBV12-3 or TRBV12-4 and TRBJ2-2; TRBD1 matches 8 bases. The trim removed 5 bases at V and 0 bases at J, leaving 5 bases unmatched. The CDR3 is made up of 16 amino acids. The CDR3 sequence is CASSRRDRSNTGELFF. CDR3 DNA sequence: TGTGCCAGCAGTCGGAGGGACAGGTCGAACACCGGGGAGCTGTTTTTT.

The V and J genes are TRBV2 and TRBJ2-7, with 10 bases aligning to TRBD1. CDR3 length: 14 amino acids. The germline V gene has CDR1 SNHLY and CDR2 FYNNEI. The junction had 8 bases not matched to a gene; V was cut back by 11 bases and J by 1 base. The CDR3 region is CAGQDRGVSYEQYF. The CDR3 nucleotides read TGTGCCGGCCAGGACAGGGGGGTTTCCTACGAGCAGTACTTC.

This clonotype was counted many times. This chain connects TRBV7-2 to TRBJ2-5, with 7 bases aligning to TRBD1. Germline V gives CDR1 SGHTA, CDR2 FQGNSA. This CDR3 is 14 amino acids long. V gave up 1 base and J gave up 1 base; unmatched junction bases: 0. In DNA, the CDR3 is TGTGCCAGCAGCTTAGGGACAGGCCAAGAGACCCAGTACTTC. Translation: CASSLGTGQETQYF.

This clonotype was picked up a small number of times. The rearrangement links TRBV7-2 to TRBJ2-2; no clear D gene. The CDR3 is 11 residues long. The germline V gene encodes CDR1 SGHTA and CDR2 FQGNSA. Trimming cost V 7 bases and J 6 bases, with 6 bases left between them. The CDR3 DNA sequence: TGTGCCAGCACAGTCCCCGGGGAGCTGTTTTTT. Its protein is CASTVPGELFF.

The V and J genes are TRBV5-1 and TRBJ2-3; D not certain. V was pared by 0 bases and J by 1 base, with 6 bases between. This CDR3 is 14 amino acids long. Germline lookup yields CDR1 SGHRS and CDR2 YFSETQ. The CDR3 DNA is TGCGCCAGCAGCTTGGGAATGGGCACAGATACGCAGTATTTT. Its translation: CASSLGMGTDTQYF.

This clonotype was seen only a few times. The CDR3 here is CASSPSRGTDTQYF. The CDR3 DNA is TGTGCCAGCTCACCCTCTCGGGGCACAGATACGCAGTATTTT. The chain has TRBV18 and TRBJ2-3, with D unresolved. CDR3 length: 14 residues. Looked up from germline, CDR1 is KGHSH and CDR2 is LQKENI. The V end lost 3 bases, the J end lost 1 base, and 8 bases lay between the germline ends. Complete variable domain (other parts from reference TRBV18 and TRBJ2-3): NAGVMQNPRHLVRRRGQEARLRCSPMKGHSHVYWYRQLPEEGLKFMVYLQKENIIDESGMPKERFSAEFPKEGPSILRIQQVVRGDSAAYFCASSPSRGTDTQYFGPGTRLTVL.

This clonotype was recorded a few times. The V gene is TRBV10-3, the J gene TRBJ2-2; 7 bases match TRBD1. With V trimmed by 6 bases and J by 1 base, 5 bases remained unmatched. This CDR3 has 15 residues. Germline CDR1 and CDR2: ENHRY and SYGVKD. The CDR3 here is CAIRKTGQNTGELFF. The CDR3 DNA is TGTGCCATCAGGAAGACAGGGCAGAACACCGGGGAGCTGTTTTTT.

The chain has TRBV10-3 and TRBJ1-6; no reliable D call. Germline-derived CDR1 and CDR2 are ENHRY and SYGVKD. This CDR3 spans 12 amino acids. The ends were cut back, 7 bases at V and 7 bases at J, with 8 bases in the middle. CDR3 nucleotide sequence: TGTGCCATCATGGGAGTAAATTCACCCCTCCACTTT. It codes for CAIMGVNSPLHF.

This clonotype was picked up many times. This chain joins TRBV3-1 and TRBJ2-1, with D unresolved. The CDR3 is made up of 12 amino acids. V dropped 2 bases and J dropped 8 bases, with 7 bases sitting between them. From germline, CDR1 is LGHDT and CDR2 YNNKEL (reference sequence). The CDR3 spells CASSQIEYEQFF. The CDR3 DNA follows: TGTGCCAGCAGCCAAATTGAGTATGAGCAGTTCTTC.

The rearrangement links TRBV30 to TRBJ1-2, with D unclear. The V end lost 1 base, the J end lost 8 bases, and 8 bases lay between the germline ends. The CDR3 sequence is 11 residues long. CDR1 GTSNPN and CDR2 SVGIG come from the germline V gene (reference sequence). The CDR3 is CAWSDEGGYTF. The CDR3 nucleotides are TGTGCCTGGAGTGATGAAGGCGGCTACACCTTC.

This clonotype occurred once. This chain joins TRBV2 and TRBJ1-6; 8 nucleotides match TRBD1. J lost 7 bases, V lost 2 bases, and 1 base had no gene match. CDR1 and CDR2 from the germline V gene are SNHLY and FYNNEI. The CDR3 sequence is 14 residues long. The CDR3 region has the DNA TGTGCCAGCAGTGAACAGGGGGCGAATTCACCCCTCCACTTT. Translating it yields CASSEQGANSPLHF. Variable domain in full (rest from reference TRBV2 and TRBJ1-6): EPEVTQTPSHQVTQMGQEVILRCVPISNHLYFYWYRQILGQKVEFLVSFYNNEISEKSEIFDDQFSVERPDGSNFTLKIRSTKLEDSAMYFCASSEQGANSPLHFGNGTRLTVT.

The chain joins TRBV5-1 to TRBJ1-1; 8 nucleotides line up with TRBD1. Per the germline V gene, CDR1 is SGHRS and CDR2 is YFSETQ. V was pared by 0 bases and J by 4 bases, with 11 bases of the junction left unmatched. The CDR3 covers 17 residues. The CDR3 protein is CASSLGGDRQKGTEAFF. In DNA, the CDR3 is TGCGCCAGCAGCTTGGGGGGGGACAGGCAAAAAGGCACTGAAGCTTTCTTT.

This clonotype was detected many times. The J gene is TRBJ2-7, the V gene TRBV12-3 or TRBV12-4; possible D gene TRBD1, 5 bases. The V gene lost 2 bases and the J gene lost 3 bases, with 20 bases spanning the gap. The length of the CDR3 is 17 residues. CDR3 region: CASSLKGGGRAVYEQYF. CDR3 DNA sequence: TGTGCCAGCAGTTTAAAGGGCGGCGGCAGGGCAGTCTACGAGCAGTACTTC.

This chain joins TRBV7-2 and TRBJ2-7, with D possibly TRBD1 on 5 matching bases. Germline assignment: CDR1 SGHTA and CDR2 FQGNSA. V lost 1 base and J lost 4, with 14 bases in between. The CDR3 is 15 amino acids. Here the CDR3 reads CASSLVQGFGYEQYF. Written as DNA, the CDR3 is TGTGCCAGCAGCTTAGTTCAGGGATTTGGGTACGAGCAGTACTTC.

The gene calls are TRBV7-9 and TRBJ2-5; 10 nucleotides agree with TRBD1. V was clipped by 6 bases and J by 6 bases; unmatched bases: 10. The CDR3 length is 15 residues. CDR1 and CDR2 from the germline V gene are SEHNR and FQNEAQ (reference sequence). The CDR3 DNA sequence: TGTGCCAGCAGGCCCGGGACAGGGGAGTTGCAGACCCAGTACTTC. This encodes CASRPGTGELQTQYF.

This clonotype was seen more than once but under ten times. The rearrangement links TRBV5-1 to TRBJ2-1, with D perhaps matching TRBD1 (6 bases). CDR3 size: 13 residues. CDR1 and CDR2 (germline): SGHRS, YFSETQ. Between the trimmed V and J ends, which lost 0 bases and 8 bases, there was a span of 9 bases. The CDR3 DNA follows: TGCGCCAGCAGCTTGGACAGGGCCGATGAGCAGTTCTTC. Translation gives CASSLDRADEQFF.